The T cell receptor beta chain under discussion was sequenced for a study of cytomegalovirus exposure and HLA in healthy donors. Details on this clone: Its antigen is unidentified.

General study findings and limits: TRBV6-2, TRBV6-3 and some other V segments were unresolvable in 87-base-pair reads. Researchers reported in a later analysis that a missense DCLRE1C variant was tied to TCR beta V- and J-gene trimming.

Primers included in the PCR were 60 Vbeta and 13 Jbeta primers. Source study methods: A later analysis tallied 65 million to 85 million unique TCR beta chains, roughly 11 million of them shared. Sequenced by immunoSEQ multiplex PCR; TCRdb stores in-frame clones only, minus some. V and J calls and clone size are those listed in that table; D and trimming were worked out from the DNA. The table lists over 150,000 clones, approximately 62% of them singletons. The CDR3 sequence is 16 residues long. V lost 2 bases, J lost 4 bases, and 17 bases lay in between. The germline CDR1 and CDR2 sequences are SGHVS and FQNEAQ.

Source material: PBMCs. The origin of this receptor is a man in his forties or fifties in good health and CMV-seronegative. V usage is TRBV7-8 and J usage is TRBJ1-1; possible D gene TRBD1, 6 bases. In DNA form, the CDR3 reads TGTGCCAGCAGCTTAAGCCCTCAGGGGCTAGTCACTGAAGCTTTCTTT. This codes for CASSLSPQGLVTEAFF.